Reported below is one T cell receptor (beta chain). This sample is drawn from a study of blood T cell repertoires in COVID-19. Study background: PBMCs, B-cell-depleted T cells, or T cells were the source of the cDNA or gDNA that made up the material.

Profiling relied on immunoSEQ multiplex PCR, and the TCRdb table lists in-frame clones only, not all of them. Of about 73,000 clones listed, 65% to 85% are singletons. J gave up 8 bases and V 5 bases, and 6 bases lay outside the gene matches. This CDR3 comprises 13 residues. V usage is TRBV12-3 or TRBV12-4 and J usage is TRBJ2-7; 10 nucleotides align to TRBD1. Sequenced input: peripheral blood. The TCR sequence derives from an elderly man with active or convalescent COVID-19. The CDR3 spells CASSTSTGGKQYF. The DNA for the CDR3 is TGTGCCAGCAGTACATCGACAGGGGGCAAGCAGTACTTC.